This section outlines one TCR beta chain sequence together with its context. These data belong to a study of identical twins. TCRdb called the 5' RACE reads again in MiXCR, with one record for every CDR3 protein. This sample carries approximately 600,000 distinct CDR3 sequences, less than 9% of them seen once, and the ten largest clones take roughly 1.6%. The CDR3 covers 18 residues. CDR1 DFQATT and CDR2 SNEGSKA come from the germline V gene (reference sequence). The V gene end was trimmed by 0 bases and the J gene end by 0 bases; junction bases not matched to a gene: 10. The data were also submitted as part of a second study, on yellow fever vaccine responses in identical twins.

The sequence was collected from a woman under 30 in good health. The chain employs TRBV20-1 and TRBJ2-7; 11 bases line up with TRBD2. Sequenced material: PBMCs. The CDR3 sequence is CSARDRLAGGPISYEQYF. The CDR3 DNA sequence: TGCAGTGCTAGAGATCGCCTAGCGGGAGGCCCTATCTCCTACGAGCAGTACTTC.